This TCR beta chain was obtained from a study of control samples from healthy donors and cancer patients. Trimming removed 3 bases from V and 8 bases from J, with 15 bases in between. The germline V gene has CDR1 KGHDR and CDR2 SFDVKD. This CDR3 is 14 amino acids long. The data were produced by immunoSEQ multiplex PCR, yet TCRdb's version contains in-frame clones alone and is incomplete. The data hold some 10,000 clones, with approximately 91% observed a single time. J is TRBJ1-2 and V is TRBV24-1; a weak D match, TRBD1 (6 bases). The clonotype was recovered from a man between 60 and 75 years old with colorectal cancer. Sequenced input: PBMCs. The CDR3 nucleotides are TGTGCCACCAGTGATGGTCGGGGGGCAGGCGGCTACACCTTC. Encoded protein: CATSDGRGAGGYTF.